These 25 T cell receptor beta chains came from one sample sequenced in a study of beta chain features in type 1 diabetes (dated by TCRdb to the late 2010s). Receptors were amplified or captured by the immunoSEQ multiplex PCR assay. The High Capacity cDNA Reverse Transcription Kit was used to reverse transcribe all of the isolated RNA, meaning that expressed TCRB transcripts were what got sequenced. The table was pulled from immuneACCESS by TCRdb, which kept in-frame rearrangements only. Such tables lose some clones; where checked, under half of the loss comes from unresolved V genes, and the rest has no known cause. The sample table shows around 280,000 clones, and approximately 15% are seen once. The biggest ten clones account for more than 0.015% of the sample. These receptors have no identified antigens. What the work shows at the level of the full study, not this receptor alone: In all four CD4+ subsets, TCRB CDR3 length was moderately but significantly shorter in type 1 diabetes patients.

The sample comprised naive CD4+ T cells from blood. The cell subset or site label here, explained by the study, means: true naive CD4+ T cells. These TCRs come from a man in his late teens or twenties with type 1 diabetes.

This clone was seen a handful of times. The rearrangement links TRBV2 to TRBJ1-2; D is unclear. V lost 6 bases and J 2 bases, leaving 10 bases between the germline ends. Germline CDR1 SNHLY, CDR2 FYNNEI. This CDR3 contains 13 residues. CDR3 bases: TGTGCCAGCAGGATTGACACGAACTATGGCTACACCTTC. Its protein product is CASRIDTNYGYTF.

The chain carries TRBV5-6 and TRBJ2-7; a weak D match, TRBD2 (6 bases). Per germline, CDR1 SGHDT and CDR2 YYEEEE. The CDR3 is made up of 13 amino acids. With 4 bases removed from V and 2 bases from J, the gap between germline ends came to 10 bases. The CDR3 coding sequence is TGTGCCAGCAGCGCGGGGACCACCTACGAGCAGTACTTC. Its protein product is CASSAGTTYEQYF.

This chain links TRBV7-9 with TRBJ1-5; 8 nucleotides align to TRBD1. The germline gives CDR1 SEHNR, CDR2 FQNEAQ (reference sequence). The CDR3 is made up of 14 amino acids. V was clipped by 5 bases and J by 4 bases; unmatched bases: 4. This CDR3 is CASSPTGGNQPQHF. In nucleotides, the CDR3 is TGTGCCAGCAGCCCAACAGGGGGAAATCAGCCCCAGCATTTT.

V and J are TRBV6-5 and TRBJ2-5, with 8 bases aligning to TRBD2. Germline-derived CDR1 and CDR2 are MNHEY and SVGAGI. This CDR3 spans 14 amino acids. Trimming at V came to 8 bases and at J to 2 bases, leaving 7 bases not matched to a gene. CDR3 sequence (DNA): TGTGCCAGCCGAAGGGGACTAGATCAAGAGACCCAGTACTTC. It translates to CASRRGLDQETQYF.

The V call is TRBV4-1, the J call TRBJ2-5, with TRBD2 identical over 10 bases. CDR3 size: 15 residues. J lost 2 bases, V lost 2 bases, and 2 bases had no gene match. Germline CDR1 reads MGHRA; CDR2 reads YSYEKL. The CDR3 spells CASSQLLAGQETQYF. CDR3 DNA sequence: TGCGCCAGCAGCCAACTACTAGCGGGACAAGAGACCCAGTACTTC.

For the CDR3, the DNA is TGCGCCAGCAGAGAAAGCGGGAAAGGCAGCAATGAGCAGTTCTTC. Residues: CASRESGKGSNEQFF. The gene calls are TRBV4-1 and TRBJ2-1; 7 nucleotides match TRBD2. Germline CDR1 reads MGHRA; CDR2 reads YSYEKL. Trimming cost V 6 bases and J 6 bases; bases outside gene matches: 11. CDR3 length: 15 amino acids.

The chain uses TRBV28 and TRBJ2-5; D is possibly TRBD2 (6 bases). From germline, CDR1 is MDHEN and CDR2 SYDVKM. Trimming took off 5 bases at V and 5 bases at J, with 15 bases between the two ends. The CDR3 runs 14 residues. The CDR3 here is CASSPGSSRETQYF. In DNA form, the CDR3 reads TGTGCCAGCAGTCCCGGGAGCTCGAGGGAGACCCAGTACTTC.

This chain joins TRBV25-1 and TRBJ2-7; TRBD1 agrees at 8 bases. This CDR3 has 14 amino acids. The junction had 5 bases not matched to a gene; V was cut back by 5 bases and J by 2 bases. Germline V gene data show CDR1 as MGHDK and CDR2 as SYGVNS. The CDR3 DNA is TGTGCCAGCAGTCCTCTGGACAGGGCCTACGAGCAGTACTTC. Protein product: CASSPLDRAYEQYF.

The table lists this clone with a few counts. The chain is built from TRBV6-7 and TRBJ2-1; TRBD2 might be the D (5 bases). TRBV6-7 is an ORF; its function is uncertain. Between the trimmed V and J ends, which lost 4 bases and 0 bases, there was a span of 13 bases. The CDR3 sequence is 16 residues long. CDR3 sequence reads: CASSSSRAASYNEQFF. The CDR3 nucleotides read TGTGCCAGCAGTTCGTCTCGAGCGGCCTCCTACAATGAGCAGTTCTTC.

The chain employs TRBV5-4 and TRBJ2-3; D ambiguous. The CDR3 runs 17 residues. Trimming shortened V by 1 base and J by 0 bases, and 15 bases separated the two germline ends. CDR1 is SGHNT and CDR2 is YYREEE in the germline V gene (reference sequence). CDR3 sequence reads: CASSLSASVFSTDTQYF. CDR3 in DNA: TGTGCCAGCAGCTTGAGTGCTTCGGTCTTCAGCACAGATACGCAGTATTTT. Filled out from reference TRBV5-4 and TRBJ2-3, the complete variable domain reads ETGVTQSPTHLIKTRGQQVTLRCSSQSGHNTVSWYQQALGQGPQFIFQYYREEENGRGNFPPRFSGLQFPNYSSELNVNALELDDSALYLCASSLSASVFSTDTQYFGPGTRLTVL.

The V call is TRBV10-1, the J call TRBJ2-3; 14 bases are shared with TRBD2. Germline V gene lookup returns CDR1 WNHNN and CDR2 SYGVQD (reference sequence). The CDR3 length is 16 residues. Germline trimming cut 8 bases from V and 9 bases from J; bases unmatched to any gene: 13. CDR3 nucleotide sequence: TGCGCCAGCTCTGCCGGGACTAGCGGGGGCCAAGGAACGCAGTATTTT. This gives the protein CASSAGTSGGQGTQYF.

This clone was detected only a few times. Additional DNA sequences in this sample encode the identical CDR3. CDR3 loop: CASSLGLAGAYEQYF. Here the CDR3 DNA reads TGCGCCAGCAGCTTGGGTCTAGCGGGGGCCTACGAGCAGTACTTC. V and J are TRBV5-1 and TRBJ2-7; TRBD2 agrees at 10 bases. CDR3 length equals 15 residues. Trimming took 0 bases from V and 2 from J; bases not matched to a gene: 2. Germline values: CDR1 SGHRS, CDR2 YFSETQ.

This clone has a handful of counts. This rearrangement joins TRBV6-6 to TRBJ2-7, with D tentatively TRBD1 (5 bases). V lost 6 bases, J lost 3 bases, and 15 bases lay in between. This CDR3 comprises 14 residues. Germline CDR1 reads MNHNY; CDR2 reads SVGAGI (reference sequence). The DNA for the CDR3 is TGTGCCAGCAGGTCCGGCAGGGCTGTCTACGAGCAGTACTTC. Translating gives CASRSGRAVYEQYF.

This clone turned up a few times. The J gene is TRBJ2-1, the V gene TRBV9, with 13 positions matching TRBD2. The CDR3 is made up of 16 amino acids. Trimming removed 3 bases from V and 6 bases from J; junction bases left unmatched: 6. CDR1 SGDLS and CDR2 YYNGEE come from the germline V gene. As DNA, the CDR3 is TGTGCCAGCAGCGGGACTAGCGGGAGACCTCTCAATGAGCAGTTCTTC. Protein product: CASSGTSGRPLNEQFF. Based on the CDR3 plus reference TRBV9 and TRBJ2-1, the full variable domain is DSGVTQTPKHLITATGQRVTLRCSPRSGDLSVYWYQQSLDQGLQFLIQYYNGEERAKGNILERFSAQQFPDLHSELNLSSLELGDSALYFCASSGTSGRPLNEQFFGPGTRLTVL.

This chain joins TRBV19 and TRBJ1-1; D gene uncertain. The CDR3 is made up of 13 amino acids. Between the trimmed V and J ends, which lost 1 base and 4 bases, there was a span of 7 bases. Looked up from germline, CDR1 is LNHDA and CDR2 is SQIVND (reference sequence). CDR3 DNA: TGTGCCAGTAGTATAGTGAGAAGCACTGAAGCTTTCTTT. It codes for CASSIVRSTEAFF.

The chain recombines TRBV5-6 with TRBJ2-4, with TRBD2 matching over 7 bases. Germline V CDR1 and CDR2: SGHDT, YYEEEE. V trimming: 2 bases; J trimming: 8 bases; junction bases outside the gene matches: 7. The CDR3 covers 14 residues. The CDR3 reads CASSFWGGKDIQYF. DNA for the CDR3: TGTGCCAGCAGCTTTTGGGGGGGGAAGGACATTCAGTACTTC.

V usage is TRBV28 and J usage is TRBJ2-5; D is possibly TRBD2 (5 bases). Per the germline V gene, CDR1 is MDHEN and CDR2 is SYDVKM. V lost 5 bases to trimming and J lost 6 bases, with 10 bases between them. This CDR3 is 12 amino acids long. CDR3: CASSRGLQTQYF. CDR3 in DNA: TGTGCCAGCAGTAGAGGGTTGCAGACCCAGTACTTC.

This chain uses TRBV7-2 with TRBJ2-5; 9 bases align to TRBD1. This CDR3 region has 14 residues. V shed 6 bases, J shed 2 bases, and the junction held 4 bases outside the gene matches. The V gene's germline CDR1 is SGHTA and CDR2 FQGNSA. The CDR3 loop is CASRGTGIQETQYF. Written as DNA, the CDR3 is TGTGCCAGCAGGGGGACAGGGATTCAAGAGACCCAGTACTTC.

The rearrangement links TRBV6-1 to TRBJ2-5; D call uncertain. CDR3 length: 13 residues. The germline V and J ends were trimmed by 7 bases and 5 bases, with 14 bases remaining between them. Germline V gives CDR1 MNHNS, CDR2 SASEGT. CDR3 region: CASKNIPQETQYF. In nucleotides, the CDR3 is TGTGCCAGCAAGAACATCCCTCAGGAGACCCAGTACTTC.

The chain joins TRBV25-1 to TRBJ1-1, with 7 bases identical to TRBD1. J gave up 7 bases and V 6 bases, and 5 bases lay outside the gene matches. CDR3 length: 12 residues. The germline V gene has CDR1 MGHDK and CDR2 SYGVNS. In DNA, the CDR3 is TGTGCCAGCAGATACAGGGGTGGTGAAGCTTTCTTT. Its protein product is CASRYRGGEAFF. The entire variable domain, with the rest obtained from reference TRBV25-1 and TRBJ1-1, is as follows: EADIYQTPRYLVIGTGKKITLECSQTMGHDKMYWYQQDPGMELHLIHYSYGVNSTEKGDLSSESTVSRIRTEHFPLTLESARPSHTSQYLCASRYRGGEAFFGQGTRLTVV.

The rearrangement joins TRBV5-5 to TRBJ2-3; the match to TRBD1 covers 9 bases. Germline CDR1 is SGHKS and CDR2 is YYEKEE (reference sequence). The CDR3 has 15 residues. Unmatched junction bases numbered 8, after V lost 5 bases and J lost 4 bases. The CDR3 bases are TGTGCCAGCAGTACCGGGACAGGGAGATCAGATACGCAGTATTTT. Encoded protein: CASSTGTGRSDTQYF.

This chain uses TRBV5-4 with TRBJ2-7; tentatively, D is TRBD2 (5 bases). Trimming stripped 3 bases from V and 6 bases from J, with 13 bases between. CDR1 SGHNT and CDR2 YYREEE come from the germline V gene (reference sequence). CDR3 length: 13 residues. The CDR3 loop is CASSSSEDREQYF. The CDR3 nucleotides read TGTGCCAGCAGCTCCTCGGAGGATCGCGAGCAGTACTTC.

This chain connects TRBV5-4 to TRBJ1-1, with no clear D. V shed 0 bases and J shed 1 base, with 13 bases lying between them. Germline V gives CDR1 SGHNT, CDR2 YYREEE (reference sequence). The CDR3 length is 16 residues. CDR3 sequence reads: CASSLVRGIRNTEAFF. CDR3 in DNA: TGTGCCAGCAGCTTGGTACGGGGAATAAGGAACACTGAAGCTTTCTTT.

The rearrangement links TRBV19 to TRBJ2-1; TRBD2 agrees at 16 bases. Germline V CDR1 and CDR2: LNHDA, SQIVND (reference sequence). Losses at the gene ends were 9 bases for V and 10 bases for J; bases not matched to a gene: 9. This CDR3 spans 15 amino acids. CDR3 amino acids: CASSLGLAGGREQFF. CDR3 nucleotides: TGTGCCAGCAGCCTGGGACTAGCGGGAGGGCGAGAGCAGTTCTTC.

The chain couples TRBV30 to TRBJ2-1, with TRBD2 identical over 7 bases. Germline assignment: CDR1 GTSNPN and CDR2 SVGIG (reference sequence). Trimming removed 0 bases from V and 6 bases from J; junction bases left unmatched: 2. CDR3 size: 13 residues. CDR3 nucleotide sequence: TGTGCCTGGAGTGTATCTAGCGGCAATGAGCAGTTCTTC. It encodes CAWSVSSGNEQFF.